The 25 T cell receptor beta chains in this list originate from one sample, sequenced in a study of T cell responses to AZD1222 COVID-19 vaccine. Clones were sequenced by immunoSEQ multiplex PCR, and TCRdb holds only the in-frame ones, with some missing. The sample records around 150,000 clones, 80% to 95% being singletons. Material: peripheral blood, obtained on day 0 of AZD1222 vaccination. These receptors were collected from an adult in good health.

The chain couples TRBV3-1 (or the pseudogene TRBV3-2) to TRBJ2-7, with 7 positions matching TRBD2. The CDR3 length is 15 residues. V lost 1 base and J lost 4; bases outside the gene matches: 7. From germline, CDR1 is LGHDT and CDR2 YNNKEL (reference sequence). The CDR3, as DNA: TGTGCCAGCAGCCAAGGTTTAACTAGCGCATACGAGCAGTACTTC. Its translation is CASSQGLTSAYEQYF.

The CDR3 loop is CASSLSGRLVGELFF. The DNA for the CDR3 is TGTGCCAGCAGTTTATCGGGAAGGCTAGTCGGGGAGCTGTTTTTT. The chain is built from TRBV28 and TRBJ2-2; possible D gene TRBD2, 5 bases. The CDR3 sequence is 15 residues long. In germline, CDR1 is MDHEN, CDR2 SYDVKM. The V end lost 1 base, the J end lost 7 bases, and 13 bases lay between the germline ends. The variable domain in full, with the rest retrieved from reference TRBV28 and TRBJ2-2, is DVKVTQSSRYLVKRTGEKVFLECVQDMDHENMFWYRQDPGLGLRLIYFSYDVKMKEKGDIPEGYSVSREKKERFSLILESASTNQTSMYLCASSLSGRLVGELFFGEGSRLTVL.

The chain employs TRBV10-3 and TRBJ1-6; 7 bases map to TRBD1. Germline V gene lookup returns CDR1 ENHRY and CDR2 SYGVKD. This CDR3 has 16 residues. Unmatched junction bases numbered 6, after V lost 0 bases and J lost 7 bases. The CDR3 region is CAISESFQGGNSPLHF. DNA of the CDR3: TGTGCCATCAGTGAGTCATTTCAGGGGGGAAATTCACCCCTCCACTTT.

This chain links TRBV10-3 with TRBJ2-5; no definite D call. V dropped 11 bases and J dropped 1 base, with 14 bases sitting between them. In germline, CDR1 is ENHRY, CDR2 SYGVKD. CDR3 length equals 13 residues. The CDR3 DNA reads as TGTGCCGCTCACGGCAACATCCAAGAGACCCAGTACTTC. It encodes CAAHGNIQETQYF.

The chain links TRBV4-1 to TRBJ2-7; possible D gene TRBD1, 6 bases. The germline gives CDR1 MGHRA, CDR2 YSYEKL. The CDR3 contains 13 residues. The germline V and J ends were trimmed by 8 bases and 3 bases, with 14 bases remaining between them. The CDR3 is CASRPVGGYEQYF. In DNA, the CDR3 is TGCGCCAGCCGCCCGGTAGGGGGCTACGAGCAGTACTTC.

The rearrangement joins TRBV5-4 to TRBJ1-1; 9 bases are shared with TRBD1. The CDR3 is made up of 15 amino acids. Looked up from germline, CDR1 is SGHNT and CDR2 is YYREEE (reference sequence). Trimming cost V 2 bases and J 4 bases; bases outside gene matches: 6. The CDR3 bases are TGTGCCAGCAGCTTTGGATGGACAGGGGTCACTGAAGCTTTCTTT. This codes for CASSFGWTGVTEAFF.

CDR3 sequence (DNA): TGTGCCAGCAGCTTAGCAAGGGGGCTGGGTGGGGCCAACGTCCTGACTTTC. Its translation: CASSLARGLGGANVLTF. V and J are TRBV7-2 and TRBJ2-6; TRBD1 aligns across 7 bases. There are 17 residues in the CDR3. Trimming at V came to 0 bases and at J to 3 bases, leaving 5 bases not matched to a gene. Germline V gene lookup returns CDR1 SGHTA and CDR2 FQGNSA. The full variable domain, completed using reference TRBV7-2 and TRBJ2-6, is GAGVSQSPSNKVTEKGKDVELRCDPISGHTALYWYRQSLGQGLEFLIYFQGNSAPDKSGLPSDRFSAERTGGSVSTLTIQRTQQEDSAVYLCASSLARGLGGANVLTFGAGSRLTVL.

The chain couples TRBV10-3 to TRBJ1-1, with 8 bases matching TRBD1. The ends lost 0 bases at V and 3 bases at J; junction bases unmatched: 3. Germline V gene data show CDR1 as ENHRY and CDR2 as SYGVKD. This CDR3 contains 15 residues. As DNA, the CDR3 is TGTGCCATCAGTGAGTCGACAGGGGAGGACACTGAAGCTTTCTTT. It yields the protein CAISESTGEDTEAFF.

The chain carries TRBV18 and TRBJ2-7; 8 nucleotides match TRBD1. There are 15 residues in the CDR3. The V gene's germline CDR1 is KGHSH and CDR2 LQKENI. Trimming took 3 bases from V and 3 from J; bases not matched to a gene: 7. This CDR3 is CASSPGARGHYEQYF. The CDR3 nucleotides are TGTGCCAGCTCACCTGGTGCCAGGGGGCACTACGAGCAGTACTTC.

The J gene is TRBJ2-7, the V gene TRBV6-6; 9 bases agree with TRBD1. Germline CDR1 and CDR2: MNHNY and SVGAGI (reference sequence). The CDR3 length is 15 residues. The ends lost 7 bases at V and 5 bases at J; junction bases unmatched: 12. Here the CDR3 reads CASNAGTGYVDEQYF. CDR3 DNA: TGTGCCAGCAACGCCGGGACAGGGTACGTGGACGAGCAGTACTTC.

The CDR3 here is CASSKITGGASDTEAFF. Here the CDR3 DNA reads TGTGCCAGTAGTAAAATTACAGGGGGCGCCTCCGACACTGAAGCTTTCTTT. The chain uses TRBV19 and TRBJ1-1; TRBD1 matches at 9 bases. CDR1 is LNHDA, CDR2 SQIVND, per germline (reference sequence). The CDR3 spans 17 residues. Unmatched junction bases numbered 12, after V lost 4 bases and J lost 3 bases.

The V and J genes are TRBV29-1 and TRBJ1-3; no definite D call. The germline V and J ends were trimmed by 1 base and 3 bases, with 4 bases remaining between them. Germline V CDR1 and CDR2: SQVTM, ANQGSEA. This CDR3 has 12 residues. CDR3 in amino acids: CSVEAGGNTIYF. As DNA, the CDR3 is TGCAGCGTTGAAGCAGGTGGAAACACCATATATTTT.

The rearrangement uses TRBV28 and TRBJ1-4; TRBD1 matches 7 bases. Losses at the gene ends were 4 bases for V and 3 bases for J; bases not matched to a gene: 5. CDR1 MDHEN and CDR2 SYDVKM come from the germline V gene. This CDR3 has 15 residues. CDR3 protein: CASSSTGEANEKLFF. CDR3 bases: TGTGCCAGCAGTTCCACAGGGGAGGCTAATGAAAAACTGTTTTTT.

This rearrangement joins TRBV19 to TRBJ1-1; tentative D call: TRBD1 (6 bases). CDR1 is LNHDA and CDR2 is SQIVND in the germline V gene (reference sequence). The V end lost 7 bases, the J end lost 1 base, and 10 bases lay between the germline ends. This CDR3 is 13 amino acids long. CDR3: CASTLGQNTEAFF. The CDR3 DNA reads as TGTGCCAGTACCCTGGGACAGAACACTGAAGCTTTCTTT.

J is TRBJ2-3 and V is TRBV5-1; possibly TRBD1 or TRBD2 for D (7 bases each). Germline V gene sequence: CDR1 SGHRS, CDR2 YFSETQ. V lost 7 bases and J lost 0, with 21 bases in between. This CDR3 has 17 amino acids. CDR3: CASRQGGMTSSTDTQYF. DNA for the CDR3: TGCGCCAGCCGACAGGGAGGGATGACCTCTAGCACAGATACGCAGTATTTT.

V gene TRBV7-9 combines with J gene TRBJ2-7, with 8 bases that match TRBD1. With 5 bases clipped from V and 3 bases from J, the junction kept 12 bases outside the gene matches. The CDR3 covers 16 residues. The germline CDR1 and CDR2 sequences are SEHNR and FQNEAQ (reference sequence). The CDR3 DNA follows: TGTGCCAGCAGCAAAACGACAGGGGCCCTATACTACGAGCAGTACTTC. Translating gives CASSKTTGALYYEQYF.

The chain links TRBV7-9 to TRBJ2-7; D is possibly TRBD1 or TRBD2 (7 bases each). CDR1 SEHNR and CDR2 FQNEAQ come from the germline V gene (reference sequence). V lost 3 bases, J lost 4 bases, and 16 bases lay in between. The CDR3 sequence is 15 residues long. The DNA of the CDR3 is TGTGCCAGCAGCTTTATGCCAGGGGGGGTGTACGAGCAGTACTTC. It translates to CASSFMPGGVYEQYF.

The CDR3 sequence is CASREPGLTPEEQYF. The CDR3 DNA sequence: TGTGCCAGCAGAGAGCCGGGACTTACCCCAGAGGAGCAGTACTTC. This sequence joins TRBV28 and TRBJ2-7; tentative D call: TRBD2 (6 bases). CDR1 is MDHEN and CDR2 is SYDVKM in the germline V gene. Trimming removed 6 bases at V and 7 bases at J, with 22 bases between. This CDR3 region has 15 residues.

DNA for the CDR3: TGTGCCAGCAGTTACGCAGGGGGCTTCTCTGGAAACACCATATATTTT. This encodes CASSYAGGFSGNTIYF. V usage is TRBV6-5 and J usage is TRBJ1-3; 8 nucleotides line up with TRBD1. Per germline, CDR1 MNHEY and CDR2 SVGAGI. The J segment lost 0 bases and the V segment lost 2 bases, leaving 3 bases of the junction unmatched. This CDR3 contains 16 residues.

The chain uses TRBV18 and TRBJ1-1; a possible D gene is TRBD1 (6 bases). The V end was cut by 3 bases, the J end by 5 bases, with 19 bases between. Per the germline V gene, CDR1 is KGHSH and CDR2 is LQKENI. The CDR3 spans 16 residues. The CDR3 reads CASSPGHRGMGTEAFF. In nucleotides, the CDR3 is TGTGCCAGCTCACCGGGACATCGGGGGATGGGAACTGAAGCTTTCTTT.

This clone was seen just once. This chain joins TRBV4-1 and TRBJ1-2, with TRBD1 matching 8 bases. The germline V gene encodes CDR1 MGHRA and CDR2 YSYEKL. The CDR3 extends over 15 amino acids. V dropped 0 bases and J dropped 7; count of bases not matched to a gene: 7. The CDR3 region has the DNA TGCGCCAGCAGCCAAGAGAGGACAGGGATGGGTGGCTACACCTTC. Encoded protein: CASSQERTGMGGYTF.

The chain uses TRBV19 and TRBJ2-2; D uncertain. V was clipped by 2 bases and J by 1 base, with 11 bases between them. There are 16 residues in the CDR3. CDR1 and CDR2 from the germline V gene are LNHDA and SQIVND (reference sequence). The CDR3 here is CASSIPSPRNTGELFF. CDR3 DNA: TGTGCCAGTAGTATACCCAGCCCGAGGAACACCGGGGAGCTGTTTTTT.

A single count supports this clone. This chain joins TRBV6-6 and TRBJ1-2, with 7 bases identical to TRBD1. The V and J ends lost 2 bases and 0 bases, in that order; junction bases with no gene match: 3. CDR3 size: 15 residues. Germline values: CDR1 MNHNY, CDR2 SVGAGI (reference sequence). In nucleotides, the CDR3 is TGTGCCAGCAGTTACCCGCAGGGGGCTAACTATGGCTACACCTTC. Translating gives CASSYPQGANYGYTF.

The gene calls are TRBV27 and TRBJ2-6, with 12 bases matching TRBD2. Germline V CDR1 and CDR2: MNHEY, SMNVEV (reference sequence). The CDR3 runs 19 residues. V lost 7 bases to trimming and J lost 2 bases; unmatched junction nucleotides: 12. CDR3 protein: CASKRLAGESGAGANVLTF. CDR3 bases: TGTGCCAGCAAGAGACTAGCGGGAGAGTCCGGGGCTGGGGCCAACGTCCTGACTTTC.

The chain couples TRBV13 to TRBJ2-3; 7 bases are shared with TRBD2. Trimming removed 5 bases from V and 3 bases from J; junction bases left unmatched: 11. This CDR3 has 16 residues. Germline CDR1 is PRHDT and CDR2 is FYEKMQ (reference sequence). The CDR3 DNA follows: TGTGCCAGCAGCGTTTGGGCGGGAGATGTTACAGATACGCAGTATTTT. Protein: CASSVWAGDVTDTQYF.